One and the same sample provided the 23 T cell receptor beta chains below, sequenced in a study of OX40 agonist ivuxolimab in advanced cancers. Some clones are missing from TCRdb's copy, which holds only in-frame ones; the method was immunoSEQ multiplex PCR. The sample has more than 65,000 clones, about 94% seen once. The sequencing here drew on CD4+ or CD8+ T cells sorted from blood, taken in a trial of the OX40 agonist ivuxolimab. The source is an adult with an advanced solid tumor such as melanoma, head and neck, liver or kidney cancer.

V and J are TRBV27 and TRBJ2-7; the D is unclear. CDR1 and CDR2 from the germline V gene are MNHEY and SMNVEV (reference sequence). V was pared by 3 bases and J by 5 bases, with 8 bases between. The CDR3 covers 12 residues. The CDR3 DNA reads TGTGCCAGCAGTTTGATAGGAGACGAGCAGTACTTC. This translates into CASSLIGDEQYF.

V is TRBV13 and J is TRBJ1-2; D perhaps matches TRBD1 (5 bases). CDR3 length equals 14 residues. The germline V gene has CDR1 PRHDT and CDR2 FYEKMQ (reference sequence). V was shortened by 2 bases and J by 5 bases, with 12 bases between the two germline ends. CDR3 bases: TGTGCCAGCAGCTTATCCGGGGCGGGGTATGGCTACACCTTC. Translating gives CASSLSGAGYGYTF.

The chain combines TRBV10-3 with TRBJ1-2; a weak D match, TRBD1 (5 bases). CDR1 is ENHRY and CDR2 is SYGVKD in the germline V gene. Trimming took off 10 bases at V and 4 bases at J, with 16 bases between the two ends. The CDR3 consists of 13 residues. The CDR3 is CASGRGVSYGYTF. CDR3 coding DNA: TGTGCCAGCGGACGGGGGGTTAGCTATGGCTACACCTTC.

The chain employs TRBV2 and TRBJ2-7; 8 nucleotides agree with TRBD1. The CDR3 loop spans 13 amino acids. After removal of 8 bases from V and 4 bases from J, the junction contained 7 bases not matched to a gene. Germline V gene lookup returns CDR1 SNHLY and CDR2 FYNNEI. The CDR3, as DNA: TGTGCCAGCCCCTGGGGGACAGGATACGAGCAGTACTTC. Protein: CASPWGTGYEQYF.

This rearrangement joins TRBV27 to TRBJ2-3, with D perhaps matching TRBD1 (6 bases). This CDR3 has 17 residues. The V gene lost 5 bases and the J gene lost 6 bases, with 24 bases spanning the gap. CDR1 is MNHEY and CDR2 is SMNVEV in the germline V gene (reference sequence). This CDR3 is CASSQGRGWDEWDTQYF. As DNA, the CDR3 is TGTGCCAGCAGTCAGGGGAGAGGGTGGGATGAGTGGGATACGCAGTATTTT.

The count of this clone is one. The V gene is TRBV10-3, the J gene TRBJ2-7; 7 nucleotides align to TRBD1. The CDR3 is 15 amino acids. V lost 2 bases to trimming and J lost 2 bases; unmatched junction nucleotides: 6. Per the germline V gene, CDR1 is ENHRY and CDR2 is SYGVKD. CDR3 DNA: TGTGCCATCAGTGAGGGGACAGAGCTAACCTACGAGCAGTACTTC. This translates into CAISEGTELTYEQYF.

This rearrangement joins TRBV4-1 to TRBJ1-3; possible D gene TRBD1, 5 bases. CDR1 and CDR2 (germline): MGHRA, YSYEKL. V was clipped by 0 bases and J by 4 bases, with 10 bases between them. This CDR3 has 15 amino acids. DNA for the CDR3: TGCGCCAGCAGCCAAGATCGGGGCTCCGGAAACACCATATATTTT. Amino acids: CASSQDRGSGNTIYF.

This chain connects TRBV4-1 to TRBJ1-4, with D perhaps TRBD1 (6 bases). V gave up 5 bases and J gave up 8 bases, with 18 bases separating them. This CDR3 is 15 amino acids long. Germline lookup yields CDR1 MGHRA and CDR2 YSYEKL. The CDR3 region is CASSYAGHPKEKLFF. Here the CDR3 DNA reads TGCGCCAGCAGCTACGCGGGACACCCGAAAGAAAAACTGTTTTTT.

The chain joins TRBV28 to TRBJ1-1; D uncertain. V lost 5 bases and J lost 7, with 17 bases in between. The length of the CDR3 is 14 residues. CDR1 and CDR2 from the germline V gene are MDHEN and SYDVKM. The CDR3 reads CASSPTWIENEAFF. As DNA, the CDR3 is TGTGCCAGCAGTCCAACCTGGATCGAGAATGAAGCTTTCTTT.

This clone was seen a few times. V usage is TRBV6-6 and J usage is TRBJ1-1; no definite D call. The germline CDR1 and CDR2 sequences are MNHNY and SVGAGI (reference sequence). This CDR3 contains 12 residues. Trimming took off 7 bases at V and 3 bases at J, with 9 bases between the two ends. In nucleotides, the CDR3 is TGTGCCAGCATCGTTCCCGACACTGAAGCTTTCTTT. Protein sequence: CASIVPDTEAFF.

This clone was seen just once. J is TRBJ2-1 and V is TRBV5-1, with a weak D call TRBD1 (6 bases). The germline CDR1 and CDR2 sequences are SGHRS and YFSETQ. V lost 4 bases, J lost 0 bases, and 14 bases lay in between. This CDR3 region has 16 residues. In nucleotides, the CDR3 is TGCGCCAGCAGCCCCTGGCAGGGGCGCTCCTACAATGAGCAGTTCTTC. Its protein is CASSPWQGRSYNEQFF.

V is TRBV27 and J is TRBJ2-5, with D perhaps TRBD1 (7 bases). The CDR3 consists of 17 residues. V lost 8 bases and J 5 bases, leaving 27 bases between the germline ends. Germline V gene lookup returns CDR1 MNHEY and CDR2 SMNVEV (reference sequence). The DNA of the CDR3 is TGTGCCAGCGCAAAACTAGGGGGGACAGAGGGAAAGGAGACCCAGTACTTC. Protein product: CASAKLGGTEGKETQYF.

The chain carries TRBV2 and TRBJ1-3, with D possibly matching TRBD1 (5 bases). Germline V lookup: CDR1 SNHLY, CDR2 FYNNEI. Trimming removed 1 base at V and 4 bases at J, with 8 bases between. This CDR3 spans 14 amino acids. The CDR3: CASSEGDVGNTIYF. The CDR3 DNA is TGTGCCAGCAGTGAAGGGGACGTCGGAAACACCATATATTTT.

The chain uses TRBV25-1 and TRBJ1-2; a possible D gene is TRBD1 (5 bases). Germline CDR1 reads MGHDK; CDR2 reads SYGVNS. The V end was cut by 3 bases, the J end by 3 bases, with 14 bases between. The CDR3 spans 15 residues. In DNA, the CDR3 is TGTGCCAGCAGTGACCCCTTGGACATCTACTATGGCTACACCTTC. This gives the protein CASSDPLDIYYGYTF.

This chain links TRBV28 with TRBJ1-1; maybe TRBD1 (6 bases). From germline, CDR1 is MDHEN and CDR2 SYDVKM. The CDR3 totals 15 residues. The V gene lost 10 bases and the J gene lost 0 bases, with 18 bases spanning the gap. As DNA, the CDR3 is TGTGCCACCTCTTTGGGGCCAGGGGTGAACACTGAAGCTTTCTTT. Its protein is CATSLGPGVNTEAFF.

The J gene is TRBJ1-2, the V gene TRBV27, with a weak D call TRBD1 (5 bases). The CDR3 contains 14 residues. V was shortened by 3 bases and J by 3 bases, with 11 bases between the two germline ends. Germline V gene data show CDR1 as MNHEY and CDR2 as SMNVEV (reference sequence). CDR3 DNA: TGTGCCAGCAGTTTCCGGGGCCTCGACTATGGCTACACCTTC. It is translated as CASSFRGLDYGYTF.

The V and J genes are TRBV27 and TRBJ2-5, with 10 bases aligning to TRBD2. Trimming removed 4 bases from V and 3 bases from J; junction bases left unmatched: 14. This CDR3 is 18 amino acids long. Germline values: CDR1 MNHEY, CDR2 SMNVEV (reference sequence). CDR3 in DNA: TGTGCCAGCAGTTCCCTCAGGCTAGCGGGAGTTTTTGAAGAGACCCAGTACTTC. Amino acid sequence: CASSSLRLAGVFEETQYF.

This sequence joins TRBV27 and TRBJ2-7; 16 nucleotides line up with TRBD2. The CDR3 has 20 residues. V was clipped by 4 bases and J by 2 bases; unmatched bases: 14. Germline values: CDR1 MNHEY, CDR2 SMNVEV (reference sequence). CDR3 sequence reads: CASSSVPGLAGGPTPYEQYF. In nucleotides, the CDR3 is TGTGCCAGCAGTTCCGTTCCGGGACTAGCGGGAGGGCCTACTCCCTACGAGCAGTACTTC.

This rearrangement joins TRBV14 to TRBJ2-1; the D gene is possibly TRBD2 (5 bases). Germline CDR1 and CDR2: SGHDN and FVKESK. The CDR3 totals 13 residues. Trimming stripped 0 bases from V and 14 bases from J, with 14 bases between. CDR3 DNA: TGTGCCAGCAGCCAAGATGAGGGAAGATTCAAGTTCTTC. It codes for CASSQDEGRFKFF.

This clone was found a few times. This chain links TRBV27 with TRBJ1-2; 9 bases agree with TRBD1. V shed 6 bases, J shed 0 bases, and the junction held 5 bases outside the gene matches. The CDR3 covers 15 residues. Germline values: CDR1 MNHEY, CDR2 SMNVEV (reference sequence). CDR3: CASRGTGRTNYGYTF. Written as DNA, the CDR3 is TGTGCCAGCAGGGGGACAGGGAGAACTAACTATGGCTACACCTTC.

The chain joins TRBV19 to TRBJ1-1, with 7 bases matching TRBD1. Germline-derived CDR1 and CDR2 are LNHDA and SQIVND (reference sequence). This CDR3 is built from 15 residues. V lost 1 base and J lost 6; bases outside the gene matches: 8. The CDR3 region is CASSIGATGFAEAFF. CDR3 DNA: TGTGCCAGTAGTATAGGGGCGACAGGGTTCGCTGAAGCTTTCTTT.

The V call is TRBV5-4, the J call TRBJ1-6; tentatively, D is TRBD1 (6 bases). Trimming removed 4 bases from V and 9 bases from J, with 20 bases in between. From germline, CDR1 is SGHNT and CDR2 YYREEE (reference sequence). CDR3 length: 16 residues. This CDR3 reads CASSREGVERGSPLHF. In DNA form, the CDR3 reads TGTGCCAGCAGCCGCGAGGGGGTTGAGCGTGGTTCACCCCTCCACTTT.

This rearrangement joins TRBV6-5 to TRBJ2-2; D gene uncertain. The CDR3 spans 12 residues. The V and J ends lost 5 bases and 6 bases respectively, with 7 bases between them. Germline CDR1 and CDR2: MNHEY and SVGAGI. CDR3 loop: CASSTASGELFF. DNA for the CDR3: TGTGCCAGCAGTACAGCATCCGGGGAGCTGTTTTTT.